This TCR beta chain was recorded in a study of cytotoxic CD8 clonotypes in ibrutinib-treated CLL. Study-wide context: Patient counts were about 12 relapsed/refractory, around 15 treatment-naive and some 17 IGHV unmutated. Mean productive templates were under 270,000; mean productive rearrangements were around 86,000.

Sequencing was performed with immunoSEQ multiplex PCR; in TCRdb, only in-frame clones are kept and a portion is missing. Among roughly 30,000 clones listed, about three quarters were seen once. The CDR3 sequence is 12 residues long. V was pared by 5 bases and J by 7 bases, with 5 bases of the junction left unmatched. CDR1 SGHRS and CDR2 YFSETQ come from the germline V gene. Sequenced here: PBMCs, sampled after 36 months of ibrutinib treatment. The sequence was obtained from a human donor with chronic lymphocytic leukemia. The J gene is TRBJ1-1, the V gene TRBV5-1; TRBD1 agrees at 7 bases. CDR3 loop: CASRQGTDEAFF. The CDR3 DNA follows: TGCGCCAGCAGACAGGGGACAGATGAAGCTTTCTTT.